This T cell receptor (beta chain) was captured by sequencing in a study of CD8+CD57+ T cells in acquired aplastic anemia. CD8+CD57+ cell expansion, shown by flow cytometry, had occurred in the patients selected for sequencing. Each patient had severe acquired aplastic anemia. Profiles of TCR beta VDJ and CDR3 were generated from a genomic DNA template. TCRdb analysed the reads with MiXCR anew, one entry per CDR3 protein. This sample has roughly 250,000 distinct CDR3 sequences; approximately 45% occur once, and the top ten carry about 8.3%. Germline V gene lookup returns CDR1 SGHRS and CDR2 YFSETQ. Trimming cost V 0 bases and J 7 bases; bases outside gene matches: 11. This CDR3 contains 16 residues. In the case of this clonotype: Its antigen is currently unknown.

Study-level findings and limits: Patients versus controls showed no significant CD8+ Simpson's diversity difference.

This sequence joins TRBV5-1 and TRBJ1-1; 8 bases agree with TRBD1. The specimen sequenced was sorted CD4+, CD8+, or CD8+CD57+ T cells (not recorded which) from PBMCs. The clonotype comes from a human donor with aplastic anemia. CDR3 amino acids: CASSLGDQGAGLEAFF. Here the CDR3 DNA reads TGCGCCAGCAGCTTGGGGGATCAGGGGGCTGGGCTTGAAGCTTTCTTT.